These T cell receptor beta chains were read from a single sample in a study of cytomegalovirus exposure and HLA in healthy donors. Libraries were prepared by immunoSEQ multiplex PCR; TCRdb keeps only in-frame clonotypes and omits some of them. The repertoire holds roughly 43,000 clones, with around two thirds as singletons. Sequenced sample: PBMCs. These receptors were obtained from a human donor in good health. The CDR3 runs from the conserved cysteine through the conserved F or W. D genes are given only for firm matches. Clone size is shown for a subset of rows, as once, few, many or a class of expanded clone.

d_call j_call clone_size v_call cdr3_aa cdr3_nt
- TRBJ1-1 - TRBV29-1 CSVESLLGQKAFF TGCAGCGTTGAAAGTCTTCTCGGACAGAAAGCTTTCTTT
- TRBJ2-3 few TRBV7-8 CASSLEEPSTDTQYF TGTGCCAGCAGCTTAGAAGAGCCTAGCACAGATACGCAGTATTTT
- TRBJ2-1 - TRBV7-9 CASSQEEYNEQFF TGTGCCAGCAGCCAAGAGGAGTACAATGAGCAGTTCTTC
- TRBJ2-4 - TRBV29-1 CSVSPIAKNIQYF TGCAGCGTGAGTCCCATAGCCAAAAACATTCAGTACTTC
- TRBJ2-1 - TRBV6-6 CASSYSTTYNEQFF TGTGCCAGCAGTTACTCTACTACCTACAATGAGCAGTTCTTC
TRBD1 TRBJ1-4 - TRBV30 CAWSGGQGIEKLFF TGTGCCTGGAGTGGGGGACAGGGGATTGAAAAACTGTTTTTT
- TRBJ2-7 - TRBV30 CAWSAGDTYEQYF TGTGCCTGGAGTGCCGGGGATACCTACGAGCAGTACTTC
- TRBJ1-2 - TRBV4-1 CASSQAGRRYGYTF TGCGCCAGCAGCCAAGCGGGCAGGAGGTATGGCTACACCTTC
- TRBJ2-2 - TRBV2 CASRGASGVTGELFF TGTGCCAGCAGGGGGGCCAGCGGGGTGACCGGGGAGCTGTTTTTT
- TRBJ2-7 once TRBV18 CASSPGGYEQYF TGTGCCAGCTCACCAGGCGGGTACGAGCAGTACTTC
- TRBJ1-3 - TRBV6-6 CASVEDISSGNTIYF TGTGCCAGTGTTGAGGACATAAGCTCTGGAAACACCATATATTTT
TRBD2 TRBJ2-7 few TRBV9 CASSVAPSGGYEQYF TGTGCCAGCAGCGTAGCGCCTAGCGGGGGGTACGAGCAGTACTTC
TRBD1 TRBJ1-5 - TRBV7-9 CASSFRGEPQHF TGTGCCAGCAGCTTCAGGGGGGAGCCCCAGCATTTT
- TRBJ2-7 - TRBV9 CASSVLTVSYEQYF TGTGCCAGCAGCGTCCTCACAGTCTCCTACGAGCAGTACTTC
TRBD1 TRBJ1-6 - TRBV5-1 CASSLGGLGQRASPLHF TGCGCCAGCAGCTTGGGGGGGTTGGGACAGCGGGCCTCACCCCTCCACTTT
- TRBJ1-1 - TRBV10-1 CASSETVGGIEAFF TGCGCCAGCAGTGAGACCGTCGGAGGGATTGAAGCTTTCTTT
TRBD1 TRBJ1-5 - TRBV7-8 CASSWSGQGRVMPQHF TGTGCCAGCAGCTGGTCGGGACAGGGGAGGGTTATGCCCCAGCATTTT
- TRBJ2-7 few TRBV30 CAWRRQNYEQYF TGTGCCTGGAGAAGACAGAACTACGAGCAGTACTTC
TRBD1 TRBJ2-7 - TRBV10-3 CAISEWGQGVYEQYF TGTGCCATCAGTGAATGGGGACAGGGGGTATACGAGCAGTACTTC
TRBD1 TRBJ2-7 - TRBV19 CASSGTGAYEQYF TGTGCCAGTAGTGGGACAGGGGCCTACGAGCAGTACTTC
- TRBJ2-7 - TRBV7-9 CASSFLGGPYEQYF TGTGCCAGCAGCTTCCTGGGGGGGCCCTACGAGCAGTACTTC
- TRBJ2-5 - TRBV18 CASSPRQIQETQYF TGTGCCAGCTCACCCCGACAGATACAAGAGACCCAGTACTTC
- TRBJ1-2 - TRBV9 CASSVAPGSSYGYTF TGTGCCAGCAGCGTAGCTCCGGGAAGCTCCTATGGCTACACCTTC
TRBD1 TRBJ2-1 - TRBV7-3 CASSLGQGTEQFF TGTGCCAGCAGCCTCGGACAGGGTACTGAGCAGTTCTTC
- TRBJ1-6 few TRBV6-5 CASSYRFRRATPLHF TGTGCCAGCAGTTACAGGTTTAGGAGGGCAACACCCCTCCACTTT
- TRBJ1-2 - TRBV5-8 CASTRTVYGYTF TGTGCCAGCACCCGGACAGTCTATGGCTACACCTTC
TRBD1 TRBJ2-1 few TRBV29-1 CSVEGQGAWSEQFF TGCAGCGTTGAAGGACAGGGGGCTTGGAGTGAGCAGTTCTTC
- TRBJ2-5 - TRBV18 CASSLQVRETQYF TGTGCCAGCTCACTGCAGGTCCGAGAGACCCAGTACTTC
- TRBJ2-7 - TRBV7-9 CASSLTVTYEQYF TGTGCCAGCAGCTTAACAGTTACCTACGAGCAGTACTTC
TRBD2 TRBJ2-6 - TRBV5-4 CASSIGLAGSGANVLTF TGTGCCAGCAGCATAGGACTAGCGGGCTCTGGGGCCAACGTCCTGACTTTC
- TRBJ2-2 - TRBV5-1 CASSLDTYTGELFF TGCGCCAGCAGCCTTGACACATACACCGGGGAGCTGTTTTTT
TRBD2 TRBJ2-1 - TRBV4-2 CASSGLVGQFF TGTGCCAGCAGCGGACTAGTCGGGCAGTTCTTC
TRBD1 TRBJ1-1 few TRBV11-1 CASSLGLTGDSEAFF TGTGCCAGCAGCTTAGGCCTTACAGGGGACTCTGAAGCTTTCTTT
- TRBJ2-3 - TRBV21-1 CASGLCTDTQYF TGTGCCAGCGGCTTGTGCACAGATACGCAGTATTTT
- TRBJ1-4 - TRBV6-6 CASSSGIPKLFF TGTGCCAGCAGTTCCGGGATCCCAAAACTGTTTTTT
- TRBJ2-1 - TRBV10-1 CASSEAGDNNEQFF TGCGCCAGCAGTGAGGCGGGCGATAACAATGAGCAGTTCTTC
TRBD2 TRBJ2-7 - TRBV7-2 CASSLANGGMDEQYF TGTGCCAGCAGCTTAGCTAACGGGGGGATGGACGAGCAGTACTTC
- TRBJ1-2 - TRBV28 CASSFSGAGNYGYTF TGTGCCAGCAGTTTTTCTGGGGCAGGCAACTATGGCTACACCTTC
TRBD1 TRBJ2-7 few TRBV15 CATSGHRGLSYEQYF TGTGCCACCAGCGGTCATAGGGGGCTCTCCTACGAGCAGTACTTC
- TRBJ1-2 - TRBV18 CASSPTENYGYTF TGTGCCAGCTCGCCAACTGAAAACTATGGCTACACCTTC
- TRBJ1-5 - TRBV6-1 CATLWTAYSNQPQHF TGTGCCACCTTATGGACAGCATATAGCAATCAGCCCCAGCATTTT
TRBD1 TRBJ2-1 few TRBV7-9 CASSLEPGQGGQFF TGTGCCAGCAGCTTAGAACCGGGACAGGGAGGGCAGTTCTTC